This T cell receptor (beta chain) is drawn from a study of regulatory T cells in long-lasting Graves disease. Across the whole study: Graves' patients, diagnosed recently, had received antithyroid drugs under 3 months. Study-level findings and limits: New patients shared around 920 public clonotypes, fewer than the approximately 2,500 shared by persistent patients.

To make TCR beta libraries, researchers used iRepertoire HTBI primers and Arm-PCR of CDR3 regions. TCRdb redid the calling of the multiplex PCR reads with MiXCR, one entry per CDR3 protein. In the table there are around 460,000 distinct CDR3 sequences, approximately 15% of which are singletons. This clonotype was detected a few times. Its antigen is unidentified. The time point denotes: newly diagnosed GD, antithyroid drugs for less than 3 months. Preparation of the TCR library used RNA extracted from PBMCs. The CDR3 covers 17 residues. V lost 0 bases, J lost 0 bases, and 7 bases stayed unmatched. CDR1 is DFQATT and CDR2 is SNEGSKA in the germline V gene (reference sequence). The same sample was also used in a study of T cells in Graves' hyperthyroidism and ophthalmopathy.

The sequencing used peripheral blood mononuclear cells (PBMCs), collected at new diagnosis, from a patient treated with antithyroid drugs. V and J are TRBV20-1 and TRBJ2-1, with 8 bases fitting TRBD2. The TCR was taken from a woman aged 45-65 years with Graves disease. The CDR3 is CSARDWTSTTSYNEQFF. CDR3 DNA: TGCAGTGCTAGAGATTGGACTAGCACCACCTCCTACAATGAGCAGTTCTTC.